The rows below give T cell receptor beta chains drawn from one sample of a study of shared clonotypes between healthy human individuals. Sequencing was performed with immunoSEQ multiplex PCR; in TCRdb, only in-frame clones are kept and a portion is missing. Here the sample spans roughly 520,000 clones, 90% to 97% being singletons. Sequenced material: naive CD4+ T cells sorted from blood. These receptors all stem from a woman in her 30s in good health. Each CDR3 is given with its conserved first and last residue. D genes are given only for firm matches. Clone sizes are given selectively: once, few, many, or a class where the clone is expanded.

TRBJ2-1	TRBV19	.	TRBD2	CASSRGAGGPYNEQFF	TGTGCCAGTAGTCGTGGGGCGGGAGGGCCCTACAATGAGCAGTTCTTC
TRBJ2-3	TRBV6-5	.	TRBD1	CASSYGTATDTQYF	TGTGCCAGCAGTTACGGGACAGCCACAGATACGCAGTATTTT
TRBJ1-5	TRBV23-1	.	.	CASSQMGTGNQPQHF	TGCGCCAGCAGTCAAATGGGAACGGGCAATCAGCCCCAGCATTTT
TRBJ1-3	TRBV5-8	.	.	CASSLGTVSGNTIYF	TGTGCCAGCAGCTTGGGGACAGTCTCTGGAAACACCATATATTTT
TRBJ1-3	TRBV30	.	.	CAYETGPGNTIYF	TGTGCCTACGAAACAGGGCCTGGAAACACCATATATTTT
TRBJ2-7	TRBV28	.	TRBD2	CASSFVTSAYYEQYF	TGTGCCAGCAGTTTTGTGACTAGCGCCTACTACGAGCAGTACTTC
TRBJ1-2	TRBV28	.	TRBD1	CASSPRTGYGYTF	TGTGCCAGCAGTCCCCGGACAGGCTATGGCTACACCTTC
TRBJ1-2	TRBV2	.	.	CASSEAEIPYGYTF	TGTGCCAGCAGTGAGGCAGAAATCCCCTATGGCTACACCTTC
TRBJ2-7	TRBV10-3	.	.	CAISDRGYEQYF	TGTGCCATCAGTGATAGGGGTTACGAGCAGTACTTC
TRBJ1-5	TRBV11-3	.	TRBD1	CASSLVRQGPFYHQPQHF	TGTGCCAGCAGCTTAGTCCGACAGGGCCCCTTTTATCATCAGCCCCAGCATTTT
TRBJ2-2	TRBV5-4	.	TRBD2	CASSLKLAGGPSNTGELFF	TGTGCCAGCAGCTTGAAACTAGCGGGAGGACCTTCGAACACCGGGGAGCTGTTTTTT
TRBJ1-1	TRBV4-1	.	.	CASSQDSAGQVGNTEAFF	TGCGCCAGCAGCCAAGATTCCGCCGGGCAGGTAGGAAACACTGAAGCTTTCTTT
TRBJ2-7	TRBV28	.	.	CASLGPGGVYEQYF	TGTGCCAGCTTGGGGCCCGGTGGAGTCTACGAGCAGTACTTC
TRBJ1-5	TRBV28	.	TRBD1	CASSKLDRPYNQPQHF	TGTGCCAGCAGTAAACTGGACAGGCCATACAATCAGCCCCAGCATTTT
TRBJ1-3	TRBV11-2	.	TRBD1	CASSFQGEPGNTIYF	TGTGCCAGCAGCTTCCAGGGGGAACCTGGAAACACCATATATTTT
TRBJ2-1	TRBV5-1	once	.	CASGLAPPSDEQFF	TGCGCCAGCGGCTTAGCACCTCCCAGCGATGAGCAGTTCTTC
TRBJ1-1	TRBV5-1	.	TRBD1	CASSSRDRHIGLGEAFF	TGCGCCAGCAGCTCCCGGGACAGACATATCGGGTTGGGTGAAGCTTTCTTT
TRBJ1-5	TRBV7-9	.	.	CASSLGGGLGNQPQHF	TGTGCCAGCAGCTTAGGAGGAGGTTTGGGTAATCAGCCCCAGCATTTT
TRBJ2-1	TRBV28	.	.	CASSFLGRGGFF	TGTGCCAGCAGTTTTCTAGGTCGAGGGGGGTTCTTC
TRBJ2-1	TRBV11-2	.	.	CASSLMGPWYNEQFF	TGTGCCAGCAGCTTAATGGGACCGTGGTACAATGAGCAGTTCTTC
TRBJ2-1	TRBV9	.	.	CASSVGPTYNEQFF	TGTGCCAGCAGCGTAGGGCCCACCTACAATGAGCAGTTCTTC
TRBJ2-6	TRBV9	.	TRBD1	CASSPGGSGANVLTF	TGTGCCAGCAGCCCAGGGGGCTCTGGGGCCAACGTCCTGACTTTC
TRBJ2-7	TRBV28	.	TRBD1	CASSLWDRVTEQYF	TGTGCCAGCAGTTTATGGGACAGGGTGACCGAGCAGTACTTC
TRBJ1-5	TRBV4-1	once	.	CASSQVRVLQPQHF	TGCGCCAGCAGCCAAGTCAGGGTACTCCAGCCCCAGCATTTT
TRBJ2-7	TRBV11-3	.	TRBD1	CASSEGQGAAYEQYF	TGTGCCAGCAGCGAAGGACAGGGGGCCGCCTACGAGCAGTACTTC
TRBJ2-1	TRBV11-1	.	.	CASSLRPTNKEQFF	TGTGCCAGCAGCTTAAGACCGACCAATAAAGAGCAGTTCTTC
TRBJ2-7	TRBV14	once	TRBD2	CASSQEGGTVSYEQYF	TGTGCCAGCAGCCAAGAGGGAGGGACGGTCTCCTACGAGCAGTACTTC
TRBJ1-5	TRBV4-1	.	.	CASSQGGNQPQHF	TGCGCCAGCAGCCAAGGAGGGAATCAGCCCCAGCATTTT
TRBJ1-4	TRBV5-1	.	TRBD1	CASSLDPGQGNEKLFF	TGCGCCAGCAGCTTGGATCCGGGACAGGGTAATGAAAAACTGTTTTTT
TRBJ2-1	TRBV12-2	.	.	CASRLLGNNEQFF	TGTGCAAGTCGCTTATTGGGGAACAATGAGCAGTTCTTC
TRBJ1-1	TRBV7-2	.	.	CASSLVGRAEAFF	TGTGCCAGCAGCTTAGTAGGCAGGGCTGAAGCTTTCTTT
TRBJ1-4	TRBV11-2	.	.	CASSLGLNEKLFF	TGTGCCAGCAGCTTAGGCCTTAATGAAAAACTGTTTTTT
TRBJ1-5	TRBV28	.	.	CASSFLGFGGPGSNQPQHF	TGTGCCAGCAGTTTCTTAGGGTTCGGAGGCCCAGGTAGCAATCAGCCCCAGCATTTT
TRBJ2-7	TRBV18	.	.	CASSPQSDSYEQYF	TGTGCCAGCTCACCACAATCCGATAGCTACGAGCAGTACTTC
TRBJ1-4	TRBV25-1	.	.	CASSDGGAQFFEKLFF	TGTGCCAGCAGTGATGGTGGGGCCCAATTCTTTGAAAAACTGTTTTTT